The 17 T cell receptor beta chains below all came from one sample that was sequenced in a study of blood T cell repertoires in COVID-19. Sequencing was performed with immunoSEQ multiplex PCR; in TCRdb, only in-frame clones are kept and a portion is missing. The top ten hold more than 3% of the sample, which has just under 350,000 clones, under 95% seen once. Sequenced material: peripheral blood. These receptors were collected from a woman aged 18-29 years who had recovered from COVID-19.

This chain joins TRBV2 and TRBJ2-5, with D perhaps TRBD2 (6 bases). The CDR3 consists of 13 residues. The V gene lost 3 bases and the J gene lost 7 bases, with 12 bases spanning the gap. In germline, CDR1 is SNHLY, CDR2 FYNNEI. CDR3 sequence (DNA): TGTGCCAGCAGTGACGGGACTGCCGGGACCCAGTACTTC. Translation gives CASSDGTAGTQYF.

The chain has TRBV4-3 and TRBJ2-1; TRBD2 agrees at 9 bases. Germline V gene sequence: CDR1 LGHNA, CDR2 YSLEER. The V gene end was trimmed by 3 bases and the J gene end by 5 bases; junction bases not matched to a gene: 5. The CDR3 loop spans 15 amino acids. CDR3 sequence: CASSHIAGDHNEQFF. The CDR3 nucleotides are TGCGCCAGCAGCCACATAGCGGGGGATCACAATGAGCAGTTCTTC.

The chain joins TRBV7-9 to TRBJ1-4; 8 bases line up with TRBD1. The V segment lost 5 bases and the J segment 0 bases; nucleotides outside the gene matches: 8. This CDR3 region has 17 residues. Germline V gene lookup returns CDR1 SEHNR and CDR2 FQNEAQ (reference sequence). In DNA, the CDR3 is TGTGCCAGCAGCCACGGACAGGGTGCGGCAACTAATGAAAAACTGTTTTTT. Encoded protein: CASSHGQGAATNEKLFF. The full variable domain, with the rest looked up from reference TRBV7-9 and TRBJ1-4, is DTGVSQNPRHKITKRGQNVTFRCDPISEHNRLYWYRQTLGQGPEFLTYFQNEAQLEKSRLLSDRFSAERPKGSFSTLEIQRTEQGDSAMYLCASSHGQGAATNEKLFFGSGTQLSVL.

The chain carries TRBV28 and TRBJ2-5; possible D gene TRBD1, 5 bases. Trimming left V 7 bases short and J 0 bases short, with 24 bases between. The germline gives CDR1 MDHEN, CDR2 SYDVKM. The CDR3 extends over 18 amino acids. The CDR3 protein is CASTDKQGNPTYQETQYF. The DNA for the CDR3 is TGTGCCAGCACCGATAAGCAGGGAAACCCCACTTACCAAGAGACCCAGTACTTC.

The rearrangement uses TRBV5-1 and TRBJ1-2, with 7 bases that match TRBD1. The CDR3 is 15 amino acids. V trimming: 0 bases; J trimming: 5 bases; junction bases outside the gene matches: 7. Germline loops: CDR1 SGHRS, CDR2 YFSETQ. CDR3 sequence reads: CASSLDNRGYYGYTF. CDR3 in DNA: TGCGCCAGCAGCTTGGATAACAGGGGCTATTATGGCTACACCTTC.

The chain links TRBV11-3 to TRBJ1-2, with 7 bases identical to TRBD1. CDR1 and CDR2 (germline): SGHNT, YENEEA. The CDR3 has 15 residues. Trimming at V came to 5 bases and at J to 0 bases, leaving 6 bases not matched to a gene. The CDR3 here is CASSAPGQPNYGYTF. The CDR3 DNA sequence: TGTGCCAGCAGCGCTCCGGGACAGCCTAACTATGGCTACACCTTC.

The V and J genes are TRBV15 and TRBJ1-1; possibly TRBD1 for D (6 bases). CDR3 length: 23 residues. V gave up 3 bases and J gave up 0 bases, with 35 bases separating them. Germline assignment: CDR1 LNHNV and CDR2 YYDKDF (reference sequence). CDR3 protein: CATSSTTVLQGQGLRAMNTEAFF. The DNA of the CDR3 is TGTGCCACCAGCAGCACAACAGTTCTACAGGGACAAGGGCTCAGGGCGATGAACACTGAAGCTTTCTTT.

This chain links TRBV3-1 (or the pseudogene TRBV3-2) with TRBJ1-1; 10 bases match TRBD1. This CDR3 comprises 14 residues. The junction had 6 bases not matched to a gene; V was cut back by 5 bases and J by 6 bases. Germline V gives CDR1 LGHDT, CDR2 YNNKEL (reference sequence). CDR3 region: CASSSGTGVSEAFF. The CDR3 region has the DNA TGTGCCAGCAGCTCCGGGACAGGGGTTTCTGAAGCTTTCTTT.

The CDR3 loop reads CASSFPDSTDTQYF. The CDR3 DNA sequence: TGCGCCAGCAGCTTTCCAGATAGCACAGATACGCAGTATTTT. The chain combines TRBV5-1 with TRBJ2-3, with D unresolved. CDR1 and CDR2 (germline): SGHRS, YFSETQ. Trimming stripped 2 bases from V and 0 bases from J, with 7 bases between. CDR3 length equals 14 residues.

The rearrangement uses TRBV5-4 and TRBJ2-3; tentatively, D is TRBD2 (6 bases). Trimming took 0 bases from V and 2 from J, leaving 13 bases between them. The CDR3 sequence is 16 residues long. Germline V lookup: CDR1 SGHNT, CDR2 YYREEE (reference sequence). The CDR3 loop reads CASSLEAGSPTDTQYF. In DNA, the CDR3 is TGTGCCAGCAGCTTGGAGGCGGGATCCCCCACAGATACGCAGTATTTT.

The genes are TRBV5-1 and TRBJ2-1, with 13 bases identical to TRBD2. The V gene's germline CDR1 is SGHRS and CDR2 YFSETQ. This CDR3 has 15 amino acids. V lost 4 bases, J lost 4 bases, and 2 bases stayed unmatched. CDR3 loop: CASSMTSGGYNEQFF. The CDR3 DNA follows: TGCGCCAGCAGCATGACTAGCGGGGGGTACAATGAGCAGTTCTTC.

The rearrangement uses TRBV9 and TRBJ2-1; 14 bases map to TRBD2. Trimming cost V 4 bases and J 7 bases; bases outside gene matches: 10. The CDR3 covers 17 residues. CDR1 is SGDLS, CDR2 YYNGEE, per germline. Written as DNA, the CDR3 is TGTGCCAGCAGCCCTGGACTAGCGGGAGGACAAGGGAATGAGCAGTTCTTC. This encodes CASSPGLAGGQGNEQFF.

V and J are TRBV2 and TRBJ2-6; a weak D match, TRBD1 (6 bases). Germline lookup yields CDR1 SNHLY and CDR2 FYNNEI. The CDR3 runs to 16 residues. V was shortened by 4 bases and J by 0 bases, with 10 bases between the two germline ends. CDR3 residues: CASSAQGPSGANVLTF. CDR3 bases: TGTGCCAGCAGTGCACAGGGCCCCTCTGGGGCCAACGTCCTGACTTTC. Drawing the rest from reference TRBV2 and TRBJ2-6, the complete variable domain is EPEVTQTPSHQVTQMGQEVILRCVPISNHLYFYWYRQILGQKVEFLVSFYNNEISEKSEIFDDQFSVERPDGSNFTLKIRSTKLEDSAMYFCASSAQGPSGANVLTFGAGSRLTVL.

The chain is built from TRBV3-1 (or the pseudogene TRBV3-2) and TRBJ2-7; no firm D call. The V gene's germline CDR1 is LGHDT and CDR2 YNNKEL (reference sequence). The CDR3 has 12 residues. V lost 2 bases and J 6 bases, leaving 8 bases between the germline ends. CDR3 in amino acids: CASSQPQVEQYV. For the CDR3, the DNA is TGTGCCAGCAGCCAACCCCAGGTCGAGCAGTACGTC.

The chain recombines TRBV9 with TRBJ1-3; D may be TRBD1 (5 bases). The length of the CDR3 is 15 residues. Trimming cost V 4 bases and J 0 bases, with 11 bases left between them. Germline loops: CDR1 SGDLS, CDR2 YYNGEE. The CDR3 DNA is TGTGCCAGCAGCTTCCGACAGAACTCTGGAAACACCATATATTTT. Its translation is CASSFRQNSGNTIYF.

The CDR3 nucleotides read TGCGCCAGCAGCCAAGGGACTAGCGGGAGTGGGGAGACCCAGTACTTC. It is translated as CASSQGTSGSGETQYF. The chain employs TRBV4-1 and TRBJ2-5, with 13 bases aligning to TRBD2. CDR1 is MGHRA and CDR2 is YSYEKL in the germline V gene. V lost 1 base and J lost 5; bases outside the gene matches: 4. This CDR3 contains 16 residues.

Concerning this clone itself: Other DNA sequences from this sample encode an identical CDR3 as well. The V call is TRBV9, the J call TRBJ2-1; 7 positions match TRBD2. V trimming: 0 bases; J trimming: 4 bases; junction bases outside the gene matches: 4. The CDR3 runs to 15 residues. From germline, CDR1 is SGDLS and CDR2 YYNGEE. CDR3 nucleotide sequence: TGTGCCAGCAGCGTAGACGGCGGGAGTTACAATGAGCAGTTCTTC. It is translated as CASSVDGGSYNEQFF.